The 6 T cell receptor beta chains listed next were all sequenced from one sample in a study of T cells in Graves' hyperthyroidism and ophthalmopathy (dated by TCRdb to about 2019). Library construction relied on multiplex PCR. Instrument on record: Illumina HiSeq 2000. The TCR beta CDR3 regions were amplified from the RNA transcripts. The first round of RT-PCR for the TCR CDR3 was performed with the HTBI primer set and the Qiagen OneStep RT-PCR kit. Through fastp at Q25 and MiXCR, TCRdb rebuilt clones from the public reads, retaining in-frame beta chains. Merged by CDR3 protein, the rows form single entries marked with the most common genes and DNA. This sample comprises fewer than 750,000 distinct CDR3 sequences, about 14% of them detected only once. The biggest ten clones account for over 3.5% of the sample. The source material was blood. These receptors were collected from a woman between 35 and 50 years old with Graves' ophthalmopathy.

V and J are TRBV20-1 and TRBJ1-2; D may be TRBD1 (6 bases). Looked up from germline, CDR1 is DFQATT and CDR2 is SNEGSKA (reference sequence). The CDR3 is made up of 14 amino acids. Deletions cut 3 bases from V and 4 bases from J, with 15 bases between. CDR3 residues: CSASTGAGGYGYTF. The CDR3 DNA follows: TGCAGTGCTAGTACGGGGGCGGGCGGCTATGGCTACACCTTC.

This clonotype has at least ten counts. The chain combines TRBV27 with TRBJ2-2; 16 nucleotides line up with TRBD2. The CDR3 runs 17 residues. The germline V gene encodes CDR1 MNHEY and CDR2 SMNVEV (reference sequence). J lost 5 bases, V lost 7 bases, and 7 bases had no gene match. The CDR3 nucleotides are TGTGCCAGCACCCGAGGGGGACTAGCGGGAGGGACCGGGGAGCTGTTTTTT. Translation: CASTRGGLAGGTGELFF.

The chain is built from TRBV6-2 or TRBV6-3 and TRBJ2-7; tentatively, D is TRBD1 or TRBD2 (5 bases each). The CDR3 is made up of 14 amino acids. The V and J ends lost 5 bases and 3 bases respectively, with 14 bases between them. The germline CDR1 and CDR2 sequences are MNHEY and SVGEGT. CDR3: CASSNRDPVYEQYF. The CDR3 DNA sequence: TGTGCCAGCAGTAACCGGGACCCAGTCTACGAGCAGTACTTC.

This clonotype was detected ten times or more. The rearrangement uses TRBV4-2 and TRBJ2-7; 9 bases line up with TRBD2. The V and J ends lost 1 base and 0 bases, in that order; junction bases with no gene match: 4. The CDR3 has 16 amino acids. CDR1 and CDR2 from the germline V gene are LGHNA and YNFKEQ. CDR3 sequence (DNA): TGTGCCAGCAGCCAAGTCGGGACTAGCATCTCCTACGAGCAGTACTTC. Translating gives CASSQVGTSISYEQYF.

This clonotype was detected only a few times. The chain links TRBV3-1 to TRBJ1-2, with 8 bases lining up with TRBD1. The CDR3 is 16 amino acids. The ends lost 1 base at V and 4 bases at J; junction bases unmatched: 8. In germline, CDR1 is LGHDT, CDR2 YNNKEL (reference sequence). CDR3 residues: CASSQVGQGGSYGYTF. Here the CDR3 DNA reads TGTGCCAGCAGCCAAGTTGGACAGGGAGGGAGCTATGGCTACACCTTC.

This clonotype was seen many times. The chain is built from TRBV5-1 and TRBJ1-1; D is possibly TRBD1 (6 bases). The CDR3 consists of 13 residues. Germline-derived CDR1 and CDR2 are SGHRS and YFSETQ. Trimming removed 5 bases from V and 4 bases from J, with 12 bases in between. This chain's CDR3 is CASRLDRVTEAFF. CDR3 DNA sequence: TGCGCCAGCAGACTGGACAGAGTCACTGAAGCTTTCTTT.